This T cell receptor beta chain was identified in a study of T cell changes during pregnancy in multiple sclerosis. Germline V gives CDR1 MNHEY, CDR2 SMNVEV (reference sequence). The CDR3 runs to 17 residues. V lost 3 bases, J lost 6 bases, and 9 bases stayed unmatched. Clones were sequenced by immunoSEQ multiplex PCR, and TCRdb holds only the in-frame ones, with some missing. Among 70,000 to 85,000 clones, about 91% were seen once, and the ten largest hold 2.6%. The clonotype was recovered from a female donor with multiple sclerosis, enrolled in a pregnancy study. This material consisted of peripheral blood, taken before pregnancy. The chain joins TRBV27 to TRBJ2-2, with 11 nucleotides matching TRBD2. CDR3 DNA: TGTGCCAGCAGTTTTTTCGGGACTAGCGGTACTTCCGGGGAGCTGTTTTTT. Its translation is CASSFFGTSGTSGELFF.